This T cell receptor beta chain was captured by sequencing in a study of PD-1 blockade in classical Hodgkin lymphoma. Assay: immunoSEQ multiplex PCR; the TCRdb copy retains only in-frame clones and omits some. Altogether roughly 11,000 clones are present, roughly 84% being singletons, with the ten largest covering approximately 28%. This CDR3 has 14 amino acids. With 0 bases removed from V and 0 bases from J, the gap between germline ends came to 7 bases. Germline CDR1 and CDR2: SGHRS and YFSETQ. Patients all relapsed after autologous stem cell transplantation, and there was variation in brentuximab vedotin exposure.

The V gene is TRBV5-1, the J gene TRBJ2-7; no clear D. This receptor was identified in a human donor with classical Hodgkin lymphoma. Sequenced here: peripheral blood mononuclear cells (PBMCs), sampled at baseline. This CDR3 is CASSLGAYSYEQYF. In nucleotides, the CDR3 is TGCGCCAGCAGCTTGGGGGCTTACTCCTACGAGCAGTACTTC.